This T cell receptor (beta chain) was found in a study of T cell changes during pregnancy in multiple sclerosis. In germline, CDR1 is SQVTM, CDR2 ANQGSEA. The trim removed 6 bases at V and 0 bases at J, leaving 16 bases unmatched. The length of the CDR3 is 17 residues. Using immunoSEQ multiplex PCR, the repertoire was profiled, and TCRdb retains in-frame clones only, with some absent. The table records roughly 34,000 clones, 70% to 90% of them present only once. The specimen was CD8+ T cells from peripheral blood mononuclear cells, collected in the third trimester of pregnancy. The chain uses TRBV29-1 and TRBJ2-5; TRBD2 matches 7 bases. This receptor was obtained from a female donor with multiple sclerosis, enrolled in a pregnancy study. CDR3 sequence (DNA): TGCAGCGTCACGACCCCGCCGGGGGGACTGTACCAAGAGACCCAGTACTTC. This gives the protein CSVTTPPGGLYQETQYF.